Presented here are 19 T cell receptor beta chains from one specimen sequenced in a study of blood T cell repertoires in COVID-19. Method: immunoSEQ multiplex PCR; TCRdb's copy keeps in-frame clones and lacks some. The sample holds approximately 170,000 clones; around 84% are singletons and the top ten take roughly 6%. Input material: PBMCs or T cells enriched from blood (not recorded which). Receptors originate from a man between 35 and 55 years old who had recovered from COVID-19.

The chain employs TRBV6-5 and TRBJ2-1; D is unresolved. CDR3 length equals 14 residues. V lost 4 bases and J lost 4, with 11 bases in between. The V gene's germline CDR1 is MNHEY and CDR2 SVGAGI. In DNA, the CDR3 is TGTGCCAGCAGTTTCGACCGCGGATACAATGAGCAGTTCTTC. Its protein product is CASSFDRGYNEQFF.

V usage is TRBV21-1 and J usage is TRBJ2-5; the table assigns TRBD2, which was not confirmed against the DNA. TRBV21-1 is a pseudogene segment. The CDR3 is 14 amino acids. The CDR3 loop is CASSKAVGGETQYF. As DNA, the CDR3 is TGTGCCAGCAGCAAAGCTGTGGGAGGGGAGACCCAGTACTTC.

The chain has TRBV5-6 and TRBJ1-2; 10 bases map to TRBD1. The V gene end was trimmed by 0 bases and the J gene end by 0 bases; junction bases not matched to a gene: 11. Germline CDR1 reads SGHDT; CDR2 reads YYEEEE. The CDR3 is 19 amino acids. The CDR3 nucleotides read TGTGCCAGCAGCTTGGAGATTGGGACAGGGGAGGCAGCTAACTATGGCTACACCTTC. Its translation is CASSLEIGTGEAANYGYTF.

The chain couples TRBV19 to TRBJ1-4; D is possibly TRBD1 (5 bases). From germline, CDR1 is LNHDA and CDR2 SQIVND (reference sequence). The CDR3 covers 16 residues. V was clipped by 3 bases and J by 4 bases, with 15 bases between them. CDR3 region: CASSMGFAGDNEKLFF. Here the CDR3 DNA reads TGTGCCAGTAGTATGGGGTTCGCGGGGGATAATGAAAAACTGTTTTTT.

This chain joins TRBV10-3 and TRBJ2-1, with TRBD2 matching 8 bases. Germline V lookup: CDR1 ENHRY, CDR2 SYGVKD. The ends lost 6 bases at V and 9 bases at J; junction bases unmatched: 10. CDR3 length: 14 amino acids. The CDR3 DNA reads as TGTGCCATCAGAGAGGGACTAGAATATAGTGAGCAGTTCTTC. It encodes CAIREGLEYSEQFF.

The chain carries TRBV10-3 and TRBJ1-1; possibly TRBD1 for D (6 bases). The CDR3 totals 15 residues. Germline CDR1 ENHRY, CDR2 SYGVKD. Trimming removed 6 bases at V and 0 bases at J, with 14 bases between. CDR3 nucleotide sequence: TGTGCCATCAGAGCCAGGGGCGAGATGAACACTGAAGCTTTCTTT. Protein sequence: CAIRARGEMNTEAFF.

The V and J genes are TRBV9 and TRBJ1-6, with D possibly matching TRBD1 (5 bases). Trimming took off 0 bases at V and 0 bases at J, with 10 bases between the two ends. Germline V gene sequence: CDR1 SGDLS, CDR2 YYNGEE. The CDR3 sequence is 17 residues long. CDR3 loop: CASSVGGGGSYNSPLHF. In DNA form, the CDR3 reads TGTGCCAGCAGCGTAGGCGGGGGGGGCTCCTATAATTCACCCCTCCACTTT.

The chain has TRBV5-1 and TRBJ2-6; the match to TRBD1 covers 7 bases. Trimming at V came to 4 bases and at J to 0 bases, leaving 4 bases not matched to a gene. The CDR3 is 16 amino acids. The V gene's germline CDR1 is SGHRS and CDR2 YFSETQ. As DNA, the CDR3 is TGCGCCAGCAGCGCCAACAGGGGCTCTGGGGCCAACGTCCTGACTTTC. Its protein is CASSANRGSGANVLTF. The full variable domain, in which reference TRBV5-1 and TRBJ2-6 provide the parts outside the CDR3, is KAGVTQTPRYLIKTRGQQVTLSCSPISGHRSVSWYQQTPGQGLQFLFEYFSETQRNKGNFPGRFSGRQFSNSRSEMNVSTLELGDSALYLCASSANRGSGANVLTFGAGSRLTVL.

This clone was seen only a few times. This sequence joins TRBV5-1 and TRBJ2-5; 7 bases align to TRBD2. The CDR3 spans 11 residues. V lost 5 bases and J lost 5; bases outside the gene matches: 0. The V gene's germline CDR1 is SGHRS and CDR2 YFSETQ. The CDR3 DNA sequence: TGCGCCAGCAGGGGGGGGGAGACCCAGTACTTC. Its protein product is CASRGGETQYF.

Turning to this clone: At the DNA level, this CDR3 is encoded by other sequences in the same sample as well. V and J are TRBV3-1 (or the pseudogene TRBV3-2) and TRBJ1-2, with TRBD1 matching over 7 bases. CDR1 LGHDT and CDR2 YNNKEL come from the germline V gene (reference sequence). Germline trimming cut 3 bases from V and 4 bases from J; bases unmatched to any gene: 2. The CDR3 totals 13 residues. The CDR3 here is CASSQDRSYGYTF. CDR3 bases: TGTGCCAGCAGCCAGGACAGGTCCTATGGCTACACCTTC.

This clone was found once. The V gene is TRBV24-1, the J gene TRBJ2-5, with 7 bases fitting TRBD1. Per germline, CDR1 KGHDR and CDR2 SFDVKD. The J segment lost 5 bases and the V segment lost 0 bases, leaving 11 bases of the junction unmatched. The CDR3 has 17 amino acids. CDR3: CATSDLGEGAVRETQYF. As DNA, the CDR3 is TGTGCCACCAGTGATTTGGGTGAGGGGGCGGTCAGGGAGACCCAGTACTTC.

This clone was observed a few times. This rearrangement joins TRBV24-1 to TRBJ2-5; D is possibly TRBD2 (7 bases). This CDR3 region has 17 residues. Germline V gene sequence: CDR1 KGHDR, CDR2 SFDVKD. V lost 2 bases to trimming and J lost 4 bases, with 19 bases between them. For the CDR3, the DNA is TGTGCCACCAGTGATTCAACAGGGACGGGAGGAAGAGAGACCCAGTACTTC. It encodes CATSDSTGTGGRETQYF.

The gene calls are TRBV6-1 and TRBJ2-1; 10 bases fit TRBD1. V dropped 3 bases and J dropped 4; count of bases not matched to a gene: 3. Germline CDR1 MNHNS, CDR2 SASEGT. The CDR3 is 15 amino acids. The CDR3 reads CASSEPGQGYNEQFF. The CDR3 DNA reads as TGTGCCAGCAGTGAGCCGGGACAGGGGTACAATGAGCAGTTCTTC.

J is TRBJ1-2 and V is TRBV14, with D perhaps TRBD1 (6 bases). Germline V gives CDR1 SGHDN, CDR2 FVKESK. This CDR3 contains 16 residues. V gave up 6 bases and J gave up 9 bases, with 26 bases separating them. The CDR3, as DNA: TGTGCCAGCAGTTCCGCCGGGACAAGGACCCGTTCGAGCTACACCTTC. This sequence encodes CASSSAGTRTRSSYTF.

The chain carries TRBV21-1 and TRBJ2-5; the D call in the table, TRBD1, was not verified against the DNA. TRBV21-1 counts as a pseudogene. This CDR3 is built from 14 residues. CDR3 loop: CASMWAGNIETQYF. The CDR3 DNA reads TGTGCCAGCATGTGGGCAGGGAATATAGAGACCCAGTACTTC.

This chain uses TRBV7-3 with TRBJ1-6; the match to TRBD1 covers 8 bases. The germline CDR1 and CDR2 sequences are SGHTA and FQGTGA. CDR3 length: 14 residues. Germline trimming cut 5 bases from V and 15 bases from J; bases unmatched to any gene: 12. The CDR3 loop is CASSPGQGGSHLHF. CDR3 in DNA: TGTGCCAGCAGCCCTGGACAGGGAGGGTCCCACCTCCACTTT.

V usage is TRBV4-1 and J usage is TRBJ1-5; D is uncertain. The germline gives CDR1 MGHRA, CDR2 YSYEKL. The CDR3 totals 15 residues. V lost 3 bases and J 0 bases, leaving 9 bases between the germline ends. For the CDR3, the DNA is TGCGCCAGCAGCCATTGGCAATCTAGCAATCAGCCCCAGCATTTT. It codes for CASSHWQSSNQPQHF.

In this sample, this clone turned up once. The V call is TRBV19, the J call TRBJ1-1; D perhaps matches TRBD1 (6 bases). Trimming removed 6 bases at V and 4 bases at J, with 15 bases between. The CDR3 runs to 14 residues. Germline V gene data show CDR1 as LNHDA and CDR2 as SQIVND (reference sequence). This CDR3 reads CASSPTGGSTEAFF. CDR3 nucleotide sequence: TGTGCCAGTAGCCCGACAGGTGGAAGCACTGAAGCTTTCTTT.

This chain uses TRBV7-9 with TRBJ2-6, with D unclear. The CDR3 contains 14 residues. Germline CDR1 is SEHNR and CDR2 is FQNEAQ (reference sequence). The V gene lost 7 bases and the J gene lost 0 bases, with 7 bases spanning the gap. This chain's CDR3 is CASTPPSGANVLTF. In DNA form, the CDR3 reads TGTGCCAGCACCCCTCCCTCTGGGGCCAACGTCCTGACTTTC.